The following is a TCR beta chain sequence with its context. Its antigen is unknown. The source of the sample is a study of beta chain features in type 1 diabetes. Study-level results: TCRB CDR3s were moderately but significantly shorter in Type 1 diabetes patients in all four CD4+ subsets. For TCRB rearrangement, an influence of HLA type remained unresolved here.

As every portion of the isolated RNA was reverse transcribed, the sequencing read expressed TCRB transcripts. Sequencing was performed with immunoSEQ multiplex PCR; in TCRdb, only in-frame clones are kept and a portion is missing. This table holds about 740,000 clones, around 15% found once. The V and J ends lost 5 bases and 5 bases respectively, with 12 bases between them. The germline CDR1 and CDR2 sequences are SQVTM and ANQGSEA. The CDR3 consists of 12 residues. This clonotype was obtained from a man aged 18-30 years with type 1 diabetes. This rearrangement joins TRBV29-1 to TRBJ2-5; D remains ambiguous. Sequenced input: naive CD4+ T cells from blood. The CDR3 region is CSVRAVSETQYF. The CDR3 region has the DNA TGCAGCGTTCGTGCAGTATCGGAGACCCAGTACTTC.